These 21 T cell receptor beta chains share one sample of origin, sequenced in a study of cytomegalovirus exposure and HLA in healthy donors. Profiling relied on immunoSEQ multiplex PCR, and the TCRdb table lists in-frame clones only, not all of them. In the table there are more than 110,000 clones, 80% to 90% of which are singletons. Sequencing was done on a sample of PBMCs. All receptors derive from a young woman in good health and CMV-seronegative.

This rearrangement joins TRBV2 to TRBJ1-4, with D uncertain. Trimming removed 3 bases from V and 7 bases from J, with 12 bases in between. Germline assignment: CDR1 SNHLY and CDR2 FYNNEI. This CDR3 is built from 14 residues. The CDR3 loop reads CASSEGAIGEKLFF. The CDR3 region has the DNA TGTGCCAGCAGTGAGGGCGCGATCGGTGAAAAACTGTTTTTT.

This clone was counted a few times. The rearrangement uses TRBV5-6 and TRBJ2-1; 11 bases align to TRBD1. Trimming took 4 bases from V and 6 from J; bases not matched to a gene: 6. The CDR3 runs to 15 residues. Germline V gives CDR1 SGHDT, CDR2 YYEEEE. The CDR3 sequence is CASSRVGTGGNEQFF. CDR3 sequence (DNA): TGTGCCAGCAGCCGGGTCGGGACAGGGGGCAATGAGCAGTTCTTC. Together with reference TRBV5-6 and TRBJ2-1, the CDR3 gives the full variable domain: DAGVTQSPTHLIKTRGQQVTLRCSPKSGHDTVSWYQQALGQGPQFIFQYYEEEERQRGNFPDRFSGHQFPNYSSELNVNALLLGDSALYLCASSRVGTGGNEQFFGPGTRLTVL.

The chain has TRBV5-1 and TRBJ1-5; D unresolved. V was clipped by 0 bases and J by 5 bases, with 12 bases between them. This CDR3 has 15 residues. From germline, CDR1 is SGHRS and CDR2 YFSETQ. The CDR3, as DNA: TGCGCCAGCAGCTTGGACCCCTTCGGGGATCAGCCCCAGCATTTT. Amino acids: CASSLDPFGDQPQHF.

The gene calls are TRBV28 and TRBJ1-5; 11 bases align to TRBD1. The V gene's germline CDR1 is MDHEN and CDR2 SYDVKM. This CDR3 contains 14 residues. V lost 7 bases to trimming and J lost 6 bases; unmatched junction nucleotides: 5. CDR3 nucleotide sequence: TGTGCCAGCATTGGGACAGGGGGGGGTCAGCCCCAGCATTTT. This codes for CASIGTGGGQPQHF. The variable domain in full, with the rest retrieved from reference TRBV28 and TRBJ1-5, is DVKVTQSSRYLVKRTGEKVFLECVQDMDHENMFWYRQDPGLGLRLIYFSYDVKMKEKGDIPEGYSVSREKKERFSLILESASTNQTSMYLCASIGTGGGQPQHFGDGTRLSIL.

The V gene is TRBV10-3, the J gene TRBJ2-7, with 7 bases identical to TRBD1. The CDR3 totals 15 residues. The trim removed 6 bases at V and 2 bases at J, leaving 10 bases unmatched. CDR1 is ENHRY, CDR2 SYGVKD, per germline. The CDR3 spells CAIRRSETGTYEQYF. For the CDR3, the DNA is TGTGCCATCAGGAGAAGTGAGACAGGGACCTACGAGCAGTACTTC.

The chain employs TRBV28 and TRBJ2-1; D gene unclear. Germline V gene data show CDR1 as MDHEN and CDR2 as SYDVKM. V was trimmed by 7 bases and J by 5 bases, leaving 6 bases between them. This CDR3 has 11 residues. The DNA for the CDR3 is TGTGCCAGCAAGGAGAACAATGAGCAGTTCTTC. Translation gives CASKENNEQFF. Drawing the rest from reference TRBV28 and TRBJ2-1, the complete variable domain is DVKVTQSSRYLVKRTGEKVFLECVQDMDHENMFWYRQDPGLGLRLIYFSYDVKMKEKGDIPEGYSVSREKKERFSLILESASTNQTSMYLCASKENNEQFFGPGTRLTVL.

This chain links TRBV19 with TRBJ2-3; D is possibly TRBD2 (5 bases). Trimming cost V 5 bases and J 2 bases, with 14 bases left between them. The CDR3 consists of 15 residues. Germline V lookup: CDR1 LNHDA, CDR2 SQIVND (reference sequence). CDR3 amino acids: CASSAGLAVTDTQYF. CDR3 nucleotide sequence: TGTGCCAGTAGTGCAGGACTGGCCGTCACAGATACGCAGTATTTT.

This chain uses TRBV25-1 with TRBJ1-1, with D possibly TRBD1 on 5 matching bases. The CDR3 contains 14 residues. CDR1 is MGHDK, CDR2 SYGVNS, per germline. The germline V and J ends were trimmed by 2 bases and 5 bases, with 12 bases remaining between them. The CDR3 DNA is TGTGCCAGCAGTGAAGCAGGGAGGCGAACTGAAGCTTTCTTT. It codes for CASSEAGRRTEAFF.

This clone occurred once. The rearrangement joins TRBV19 to TRBJ2-5; 11 positions match TRBD2. CDR3 length: 15 residues. V shed 5 bases, J shed 3 bases, and the junction held 5 bases outside the gene matches. Germline values: CDR1 LNHDA, CDR2 SQIVND (reference sequence). Written as DNA, the CDR3 is TGTGCCAGTAGTGGAACTAGCGGGGGAAAAGAGACCCAGTACTTC. This sequence encodes CASSGTSGGKETQYF.

The rearrangement joins TRBV7-3 to TRBJ1-1, with a possible D match to TRBD1 (6 bases). The CDR3 has 16 amino acids. The germline V and J ends were trimmed by 1 base and 5 bases, with 17 bases remaining between them. The V gene's germline CDR1 is SGHTA and CDR2 FQGTGA. For the CDR3, the DNA is TGTGCCAGCAGCTTAAATGGGTTAGGGGGAAGTACTGAAGCTTTCTTT. It codes for CASSLNGLGGSTEAFF.

The chain uses TRBV7-6 and TRBJ2-2; D ambiguous. Germline loops: CDR1 SGHVS, CDR2 FNYEAQ. Trimming stripped 1 base from V and 4 bases from J, with 7 bases between. The CDR3 length is 14 residues. The CDR3 DNA is TGTGCCAGCAGCTTAGGGGCCGGCACCGGGGAGCTGTTTTTT. Translation gives CASSLGAGTGELFF.

The chain joins TRBV15 to TRBJ2-1, with 9 bases fitting TRBD1. Germline V CDR1 and CDR2: LNHNV, YYDKDF (reference sequence). V lost 3 bases to trimming and J lost 6 bases; unmatched junction nucleotides: 6. This CDR3 region has 15 residues. The CDR3 sequence is CATSSPGQGLNEQFF. In nucleotides, the CDR3 is TGTGCCACCAGCAGCCCAGGACAGGGGCTCAATGAGCAGTTCTTC.

This chain links TRBV5-1 with TRBJ2-1, with 8 bases matching TRBD2. Losses at the gene ends were 0 bases for V and 5 bases for J; bases not matched to a gene: 7. Germline CDR1 and CDR2: SGHRS and YFSETQ. The CDR3 spans 16 residues. DNA of the CDR3: TGCGCCAGCAGCTTGGAACCTAGCGGGTTCGACAATGAGCAGTTCTTC. This encodes CASSLEPSGFDNEQFF.

This chain connects TRBV21-1 to TRBJ1-1. TRBV21-1 is a listed pseudogene. The CDR3 is 17 residues long. The CDR3 region has the DNA TGTGCCAGCAGCAAAGCTTCGTGGGGAGATATGAACACTGAAGCTTTCTTT. Protein: CASSKASWGDMNTEAFF.

Written as DNA, the CDR3 is TGTGCCAGCAGTGAAGGGGCAGGGATTCTTGATGGCTACACCTTC. It codes for CASSEGAGILDGYTF. The chain uses TRBV6-1 and TRBJ1-2; D is perhaps TRBD1 (5 bases). With 1 base removed from V and 6 bases from J, the gap between germline ends came to 15 bases. Germline CDR1 reads MNHNS; CDR2 reads SASEGT. The CDR3 extends over 15 amino acids.

This chain links TRBV29-1 with TRBJ1-1, with 7 bases that match TRBD1. Looked up from germline, CDR1 is SQVTM and CDR2 is ANQGSEA. This CDR3 is built from 14 residues. The ends lost 4 bases at V and 5 bases at J; junction bases unmatched: 10. The CDR3 sequence: CSVGSRGLRTEAFF. For the CDR3, the DNA is TGCAGCGTTGGTTCAAGGGGGCTGAGGACTGAAGCTTTCTTT.

The J gene is TRBJ1-2, the V gene TRBV2; TRBD1 might be the D (6 bases). Germline loops: CDR1 SNHLY, CDR2 FYNNEI. The CDR3 sequence is 16 residues long. Deletions cut 4 bases from V and 7 bases from J, with 22 bases between. This chain's CDR3 is CASSVTGRVPGSGYTF. CDR3 in DNA: TGTGCCAGCAGTGTGACAGGACGAGTCCCTGGGAGTGGCTACACCTTC.

J is TRBJ2-6 and V is TRBV28; maybe TRBD1 (6 bases). CDR3 length: 15 residues. The V gene's germline CDR1 is MDHEN and CDR2 SYDVKM. V lost 6 bases, J lost 4 bases, and 13 bases lay in between. Written as DNA, the CDR3 is TGTGCCAGCAGCTCTCAGGGGTGGGGGGCCAACGTCCTGACTTTC. This translates into CASSSQGWGANVLTF.

Here the CDR3 DNA reads TGCGCCAGCAGCTCGGGACCCTCGGAGGGGCCCCAGCATTTT. Its protein is CASSSGPSEGPQHF. V and J are TRBV5-1 and TRBJ1-5; a possible D gene is TRBD1 (5 bases). Germline V gene lookup returns CDR1 SGHRS and CDR2 YFSETQ. CDR3 length equals 14 residues. Trimming shortened V by 3 bases and J by 9 bases, and 16 bases separated the two germline ends. Filled out from reference TRBV5-1 and TRBJ1-5, the complete variable domain reads KAGVTQTPRYLIKTRGQQVTLSCSPISGHRSVSWYQQTPGQGLQFLFEYFSETQRNKGNFPGRFSGRQFSNSRSEMNVSTLELGDSALYLCASSSGPSEGPQHFGDGTRLSIL.

The chain links TRBV5-1 to TRBJ1-6; tentatively, D is TRBD1 (6 bases). Trimming left V 2 bases short and J 3 bases short, with 9 bases between. The CDR3 runs to 15 residues. From germline, CDR1 is SGHRS and CDR2 YFSETQ. CDR3 sequence reads: CASSLRTDYNSPLHF. DNA for the CDR3: TGCGCCAGCAGCTTACGGACAGACTATAATTCACCCCTCCACTTT.

This clone showed up many times. The chain uses TRBV11-1 and TRBJ2-3; D remains unclear. The CDR3 consists of 15 residues. The V end was cut by 3 bases, the J end by 0 bases, with 10 bases between. The V gene's germline CDR1 is SGHAT and CDR2 FQDESV (reference sequence). CDR3 nucleotide sequence: TGTGCCAGCAGCTTGGCGTTGCGGAGCACAGATACGCAGTATTTT. Its translation: CASSLALRSTDTQYF.